One sample yielded the 13 T cell receptor beta chains listed below, sequenced in a study of blood T cell repertoires in COVID-19 (dated by TCRdb to the early 2020s). Libraries were constructed by the immunoSEQ multiplex PCR assay. TCRdb took this table from immuneACCESS and kept in-frame rearrangements with V and J called. Such tables lack part of the clones; where checked against another copy, unresolved V genes explain under half of the gap, and the rest is unexplained. The sample table shows hundreds of thousands of clones, and 80% to 90% are seen once. The ten largest clones add up to around 16% of the sample. Sequencing was performed on PBMCs or T cells enriched from blood (not recorded which). The source is a man younger than 35 who had recovered from COVID-19.

The chain links TRBV6-2 or TRBV6-3 to TRBJ1-2; D is unclear. The CDR3 loop spans 11 amino acids. V was pared by 2 bases and J by 7 bases, with 5 bases between. Germline loops: CDR1 MNHEY, CDR2 SVGEGT. Here the CDR3 DNA reads TGTGCCAGCAGTTACGCGGTTGGCTACACCTTC. This sequence encodes CASSYAVGYTF.

This clone showed up just once. Other DNA sequences in the sample encode the same CDR3. This chain links TRBV5-1 with TRBJ2-1; 7 nucleotides match TRBD2. The trim removed 0 bases at V and 6 bases at J, leaving 0 bases unmatched. Per the germline V gene, CDR1 is SGHRS and CDR2 is YFSETQ. There are 13 residues in the CDR3. The CDR3, as DNA: TGCGCCAGCAGCTTGGGACTAGCCAATGAGCAGTTCTTC. Its translation: CASSLGLANEQFF.

This chain joins TRBV3-1 (or the pseudogene TRBV3-2) and TRBJ2-7; tentative D call: TRBD2 (5 bases). This CDR3 has 15 residues. The V end was cut by 1 base, the J end by 5 bases, with 15 bases between. CDR1 and CDR2 (germline): LGHDT, YNNKEL (reference sequence). CDR3 amino acids: CASSQGWLATDEQYF. CDR3 sequence (DNA): TGTGCCAGCAGCCAAGGGTGGCTAGCAACGGACGAGCAGTACTTC.

Only a few counts were recorded for this clone. This chain connects TRBV7-9 to TRBJ2-1, with 7 bases identical to TRBD1. The CDR3 sequence is 15 residues long. The germline gives CDR1 SEHNR, CDR2 FQNEAQ (reference sequence). The V gene end was trimmed by 5 bases and the J gene end by 6 bases; junction bases not matched to a gene: 10. This CDR3 is CASSRQQGRTNEQFF. In DNA form, the CDR3 reads TGTGCCAGCAGCCGACAACAGGGGCGGACCAATGAGCAGTTCTTC.

J is TRBJ1-6 and V is TRBV6-5; D uncertain. V lost 3 bases and J 4 bases, leaving 7 bases between the germline ends. The V gene's germline CDR1 is MNHEY and CDR2 SVGAGI. The CDR3 is 14 amino acids. The CDR3 sequence is CASSYSGYNSPLHF. CDR3 bases: TGTGCCAGCAGTTATTCCGGGTATAATTCACCCCTCCACTTT.

This clone was observed a few times. The V gene is TRBV20-1, the J gene TRBJ1-5; tentative D call: TRBD1 (6 bases). Trimming left V 3 bases short and J 0 bases short, with 18 bases between. The germline gives CDR1 DFQATT, CDR2 SNEGSKA (reference sequence). The CDR3 extends over 17 amino acids. The CDR3 spells CSASLGTSSNSNQPQHF. The CDR3 coding sequence is TGCAGTGCTAGTTTAGGGACATCCAGTAATAGCAATCAGCCCCAGCATTTT.

The V call is TRBV27, the J call TRBJ1-5; D perhaps matches TRBD1 (6 bases). The germline CDR1 and CDR2 sequences are MNHEY and SMNVEV (reference sequence). The CDR3 consists of 15 residues. V was shortened by 3 bases and J by 9 bases, with 18 bases between the two germline ends. CDR3 residues: CASSLTGQVDWPQHF. The CDR3 nucleotides read TGTGCCAGCAGTTTGACAGGCCAGGTGGATTGGCCCCAGCATTTT.

This clone was counted once. This rearrangement joins TRBV6-5 to TRBJ2-1, with a possible D match to TRBD1 (5 bases). The CDR3 runs to 12 residues. Germline assignment: CDR1 MNHEY and CDR2 SVGAGI. Deletions cut 6 bases from V and 4 bases from J, with 7 bases between. The DNA of the CDR3 is TGTGCCAGCAGCCGACAGTACAATGAGCAGTTCTTC. Its translation: CASSRQYNEQFF.

The gene calls are TRBV7-9 and TRBJ2-3; D not certain. Germline CDR1 is SEHNR and CDR2 is FQNEAQ (reference sequence). V was pared by 1 base and J by 4 bases, with 9 bases between. This CDR3 spans 14 amino acids. This CDR3 is CASSLVAVPDTQYF. The CDR3 coding sequence is TGTGCCAGCAGCTTAGTAGCCGTCCCAGATACGCAGTATTTT.

The chain employs TRBV11-2 and TRBJ2-7; possibly TRBD2 for D (5 bases). The CDR3 length is 16 residues. Germline values: CDR1 SGHAT, CDR2 FQNNGV. V was cut by 5 bases and J by 2 bases, with 19 bases left in between. This CDR3 reads CASSIASGLGTYEQYF. The CDR3 DNA sequence: TGTGCCAGCAGCATAGCGTCGGGTTTGGGTACCTACGAGCAGTACTTC.

The V and J genes are TRBV15 and TRBJ2-3; D is ambiguous. The CDR3 is made up of 14 amino acids. Deletions cut 5 bases from V and 1 base from J, with 10 bases between. CDR1 is LNHNV, CDR2 YYDKDF, per germline (reference sequence). The DNA for the CDR3 is TGTGCCACCAGCCCACCGGCGGGCACAGATACGCAGTATTTT. As protein: CATSPPAGTDTQYF.

In its sample, this clone was seen a few times. The chain combines TRBV21-1 with TRBJ2-7; TRBD1 is taken as the D call from the table, unchecked against the DNA. TRBV21-1 is termed a pseudogene. The CDR3 is 14 amino acids. Here the CDR3 DNA reads TGTGCCAGCAGCAATTTCGACAGTTCCTACGAGCAGTACTTC. It is translated as CASSNFDSSYEQYF.

V gene TRBV29-1 combines with J gene TRBJ2-1; D gene ambiguous. CDR1 is SQVTM and CDR2 is ANQGSEA in the germline V gene. The CDR3 extends over 12 amino acids. The V gene lost 7 bases and the J gene lost 1 base, with 8 bases spanning the gap. The chain's CDR3 is CSGSVSYNEQFF. The CDR3 region has the DNA TGCAGCGGCTCAGTGTCCTACAATGAGCAGTTCTTC.